Described below is a single T cell receptor (beta chain) sequence and its context. This entry belongs to a study of blood T cell repertoires in COVID-19. TCRdb's copy holds only in-frame clones and misses some; the assay was immunoSEQ multiplex PCR. The sample has 180,000 or so clones, approximately 79% seen once. This CDR3 is 15 amino acids long. Trimming removed 4 bases at V and 1 base at J, with 14 bases between. Germline assignment: CDR1 SGHNT and CDR2 YYREEE (reference sequence). Specimen: peripheral blood. The rearrangement joins TRBV5-4 to TRBJ1-1; D is perhaps TRBD1 (6 bases). The clonotype comes from a man aged 45 to 65 who had recovered from COVID-19. The CDR3 nucleotides read TGTGCCAGCAGCCAGGGTGGCAGGGGGAACACTGAAGCTTTCTTT. Protein product: CASSQGGRGNTEAFF.